The 7 T cell receptor beta chains below come from one sample, sequenced in a study of control samples from healthy donors and cancer patients. Profiled with immunoSEQ multiplex PCR; TCRdb holds only in-frame clones, not every one. The sample holds 45,000 to 55,000 clones, 90% to 95% seen once. Sequencing input: blood. These receptors all come from a man younger than 40 in good health.

The genes are TRBV10-3 and TRBJ1-1; 9 nucleotides agree with TRBD1. With 6 bases clipped from V and 8 bases from J, the junction kept 4 bases outside the gene matches. The CDR3 is made up of 12 amino acids. CDR1 ENHRY and CDR2 SYGVKD come from the germline V gene. CDR3 nucleotide sequence: TGTGCCATCAGGGGGGACAGGGAGGAAGCTTTCTTT. This sequence encodes CAIRGDREEAFF.

This rearrangement joins TRBV15 to TRBJ1-1; D is uncertain. CDR1 LNHNV and CDR2 YYDKDF come from the germline V gene (reference sequence). V was cut by 1 base and J by 10 bases, with 13 bases left in between. This CDR3 region has 13 residues. CDR3 sequence: CATSRVGWTGAFF. CDR3 DNA sequence: TGTGCCACCAGCAGAGTAGGATGGACCGGAGCTTTCTTT.

This clone was picked up one time. Other nucleotide sequences from this sample produce the same CDR3. The V and J genes are TRBV28 and TRBJ2-1, with 7 nucleotides matching TRBD2. Germline CDR1 and CDR2: MDHEN and SYDVKM. The CDR3 is made up of 18 amino acids. Unmatched junction bases numbered 13, after V lost 5 bases and J lost 0 bases. The chain's CDR3 is CASSTNGGGGASYNEQFF. The CDR3, as DNA: TGTGCCAGCAGTACCAATGGGGGGGGAGGGGCCTCCTACAATGAGCAGTTCTTC.

This sequence joins TRBV7-4 and TRBJ2-7, with 8 positions matching TRBD1. With 5 bases clipped from V and 2 bases from J, the junction kept 8 bases outside the gene matches. The CDR3 has 15 amino acids. Looked up from germline, CDR1 is SGHVT and CDR2 is SQSDAQ. CDR3 sequence reads: CASSLTGTGAYEQYF. CDR3 nucleotide sequence: TGTGCCAGCAGCCTAACCGGGACAGGAGCCTACGAGCAGTACTTC.

This chain uses TRBV5-1 with TRBJ2-3, with a weak D call TRBD2 (6 bases). The V gene lost 2 bases and the J gene lost 0 bases, with 10 bases spanning the gap. The CDR3 has 15 amino acids. The germline V gene encodes CDR1 SGHRS and CDR2 YFSETQ. Here the CDR3 reads CASSFGSGSTDTQYF. CDR3 sequence (DNA): TGCGCCAGCAGCTTTGGTAGCGGCAGCACAGATACGCAGTATTTT.

V usage is TRBV10-3 and J usage is TRBJ2-5, with D tentatively TRBD2 (6 bases). With 4 bases removed from V and 2 bases from J, the gap between germline ends came to 14 bases. Germline lookup yields CDR1 ENHRY and CDR2 SYGVKD. CDR3 length: 15 amino acids. The CDR3 DNA is TGTGCCATCAGTGTCGGGCTAGCGCCACAAGAGACCCAGTACTTC. Its translation is CAISVGLAPQETQYF.

Worth noting for this clone: Other DNA sequences from this sample encode an identical CDR3 as well. V is TRBV28 and J is TRBJ2-7, with a tentative D call TRBD1 (5 bases). The CDR3 totals 11 residues. V shed 2 bases and J shed 7 bases, with 6 bases lying between them. The germline CDR1 and CDR2 sequences are MDHEN and SYDVKM. CDR3 bases: TGTGCCAGCAGTTTAAGGGGTGAGCAGTACTTC. This gives the protein CASSLRGEQYF.